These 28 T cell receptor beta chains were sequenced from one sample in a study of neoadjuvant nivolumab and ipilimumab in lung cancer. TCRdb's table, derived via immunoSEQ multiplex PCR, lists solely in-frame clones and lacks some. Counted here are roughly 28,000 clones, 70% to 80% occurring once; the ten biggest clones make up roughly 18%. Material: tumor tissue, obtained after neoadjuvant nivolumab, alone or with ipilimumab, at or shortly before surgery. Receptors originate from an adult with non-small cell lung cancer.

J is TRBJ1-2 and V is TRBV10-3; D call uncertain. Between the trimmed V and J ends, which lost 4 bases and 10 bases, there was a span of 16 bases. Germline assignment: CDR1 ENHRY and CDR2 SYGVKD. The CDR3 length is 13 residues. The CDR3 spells CAISGPVRTDYTF. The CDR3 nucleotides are TGTGCCATCAGTGGGCCGGTACGTACGGACTACACCTTC.

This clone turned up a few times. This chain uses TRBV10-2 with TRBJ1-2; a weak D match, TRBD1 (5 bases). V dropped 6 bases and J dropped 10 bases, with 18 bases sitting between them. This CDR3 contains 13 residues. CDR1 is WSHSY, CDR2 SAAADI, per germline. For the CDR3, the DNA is TGCGCCAGCAGCGCAGGTCAGGGCAGGGACTACACCTTC. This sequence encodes CASSAGQGRDYTF.

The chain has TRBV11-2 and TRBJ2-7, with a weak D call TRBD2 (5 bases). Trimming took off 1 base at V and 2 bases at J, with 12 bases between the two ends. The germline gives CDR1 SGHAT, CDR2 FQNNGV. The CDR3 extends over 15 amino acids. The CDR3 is CASSLATGKPYEQYF. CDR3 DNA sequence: TGTGCCAGCAGCTTAGCAACCGGGAAACCCTACGAGCAGTACTTC.

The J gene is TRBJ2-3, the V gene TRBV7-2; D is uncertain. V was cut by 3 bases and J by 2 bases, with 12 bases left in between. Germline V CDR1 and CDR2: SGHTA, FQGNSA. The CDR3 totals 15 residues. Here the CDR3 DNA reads TGTGCCAGCAGCTTTAGGCCACTGAACACAGATACGCAGTATTTT. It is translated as CASSFRPLNTDTQYF. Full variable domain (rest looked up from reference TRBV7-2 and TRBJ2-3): GAGVSQSPSNKVTEKGKDVELRCDPISGHTALYWYRQSLGQGLEFLIYFQGNSAPDKSGLPSDRFSAERTGGSVSTLTIQRTQQEDSAVYLCASSFRPLNTDTQYFGPGTRLTVL.

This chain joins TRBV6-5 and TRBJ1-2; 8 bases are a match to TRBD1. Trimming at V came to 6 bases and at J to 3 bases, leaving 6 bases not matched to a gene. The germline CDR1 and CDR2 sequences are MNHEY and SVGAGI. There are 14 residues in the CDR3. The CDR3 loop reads CASRSGQVDYGYTF. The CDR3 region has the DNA TGTGCCAGCAGATCGGGACAGGTGGACTATGGCTACACCTTC.

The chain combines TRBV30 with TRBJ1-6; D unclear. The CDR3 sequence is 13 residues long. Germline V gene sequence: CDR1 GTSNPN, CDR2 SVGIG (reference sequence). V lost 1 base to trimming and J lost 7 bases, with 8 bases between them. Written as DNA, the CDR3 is TGTGCCTGGAGTGCGGGGAGGAATTCACCCCTCCACTTT. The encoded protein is CAWSAGRNSPLHF.

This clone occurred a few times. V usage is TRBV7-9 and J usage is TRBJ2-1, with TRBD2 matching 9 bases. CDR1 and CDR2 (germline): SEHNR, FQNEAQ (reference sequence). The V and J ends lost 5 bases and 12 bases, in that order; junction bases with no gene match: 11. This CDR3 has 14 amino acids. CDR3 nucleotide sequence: TGTGCCAGCAGCCGAGCGGGGGGTTCCCTAGGGCAGTTCTTC. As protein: CASSRAGGSLGQFF.

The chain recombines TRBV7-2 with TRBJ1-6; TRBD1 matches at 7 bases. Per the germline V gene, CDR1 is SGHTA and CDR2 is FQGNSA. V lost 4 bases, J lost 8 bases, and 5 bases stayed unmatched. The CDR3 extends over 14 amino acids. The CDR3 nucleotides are TGTGCCAGCAGCTCACAGGGGCGGGATTCACCCCTCCACTTT. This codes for CASSSQGRDSPLHF.

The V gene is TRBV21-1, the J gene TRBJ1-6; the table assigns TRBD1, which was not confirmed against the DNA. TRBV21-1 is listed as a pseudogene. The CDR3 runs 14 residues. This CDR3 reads CASSKGQVNSPLHF. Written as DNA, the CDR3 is TGTGCCAGCAGCAAAGGACAGGTAAATTCACCCCTCCACTTT.

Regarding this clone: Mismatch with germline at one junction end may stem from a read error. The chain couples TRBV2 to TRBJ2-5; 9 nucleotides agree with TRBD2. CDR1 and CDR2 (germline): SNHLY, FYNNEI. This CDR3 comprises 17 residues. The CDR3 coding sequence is TGTGCCAGCAGCGAAGGGGCTAGCGGGGAGGGGTTGGAGACCCAGTACTTC. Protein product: CASSEGASGEGLETQYF.

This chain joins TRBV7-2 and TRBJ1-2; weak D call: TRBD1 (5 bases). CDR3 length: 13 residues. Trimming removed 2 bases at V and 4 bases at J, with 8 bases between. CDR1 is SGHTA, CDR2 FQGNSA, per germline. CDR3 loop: CASSLSGSYGYTF. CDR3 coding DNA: TGTGCCAGCAGCTTATCAGGGTCCTATGGCTACACCTTC.

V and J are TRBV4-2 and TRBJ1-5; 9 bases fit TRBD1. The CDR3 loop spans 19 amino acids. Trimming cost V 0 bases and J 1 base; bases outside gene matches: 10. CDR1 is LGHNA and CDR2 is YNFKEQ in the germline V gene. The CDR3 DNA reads TGTGCCAGCAGCCAAGATCCGGGACAGGGTTTCTTGAGCAATCAGCCCCAGCATTTT. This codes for CASSQDPGQGFLSNQPQHF.

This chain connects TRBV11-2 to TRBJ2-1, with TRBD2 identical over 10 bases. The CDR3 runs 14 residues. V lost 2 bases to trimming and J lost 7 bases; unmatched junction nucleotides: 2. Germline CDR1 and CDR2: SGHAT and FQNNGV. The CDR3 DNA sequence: TGTGCCAGCAGCTTACTTAGCGGGGGGAATGAGCAGTTCTTC. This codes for CASSLLSGGNEQFF.

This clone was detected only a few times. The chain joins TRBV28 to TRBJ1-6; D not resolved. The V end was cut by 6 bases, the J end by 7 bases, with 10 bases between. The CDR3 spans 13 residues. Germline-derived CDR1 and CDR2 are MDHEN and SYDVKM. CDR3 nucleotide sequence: TGTGCCAGCAGCAAGTTCCTAAATTCACCCCTCCACTTT. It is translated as CASSKFLNSPLHF.

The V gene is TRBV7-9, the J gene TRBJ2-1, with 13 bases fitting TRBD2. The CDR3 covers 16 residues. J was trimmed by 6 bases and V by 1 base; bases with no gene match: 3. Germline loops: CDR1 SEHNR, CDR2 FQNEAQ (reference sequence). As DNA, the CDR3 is TGTGCCAGCAGCTTAGGCGGGACTAGCGGGGTCAATGAGCAGTTCTTC. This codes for CASSLGGTSGVNEQFF. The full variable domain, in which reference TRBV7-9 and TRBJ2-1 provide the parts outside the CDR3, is DTGVSQNPRHKITKRGQNVTFRCDPISEHNRLYWYRQTLGQGPEFLTYFQNEAQLEKSRLLSDRFSAERPKGSFSTLEIQRTEQGDSAMYLCASSLGGTSGVNEQFFGPGTRLTVL.

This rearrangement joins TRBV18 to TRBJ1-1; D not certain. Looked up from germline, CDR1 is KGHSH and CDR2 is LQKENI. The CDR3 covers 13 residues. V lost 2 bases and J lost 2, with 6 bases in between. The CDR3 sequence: CASSPMANTEAFF. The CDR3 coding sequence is TGTGCCAGCTCACCAATGGCCAACACTGAAGCTTTCTTT.

This CDR3 reads CSVDRQGQTEAFF. The CDR3 nucleotides read TGCAGCGTTGATAGACAGGGTCAAACTGAAGCTTTCTTT. V gene TRBV29-1 combines with J gene TRBJ1-1, with 7 bases that match TRBD1. Germline V gives CDR1 SQVTM, CDR2 ANQGSEA. V lost 3 bases to trimming and J lost 5 bases; unmatched junction nucleotides: 6. The CDR3 loop spans 13 amino acids.

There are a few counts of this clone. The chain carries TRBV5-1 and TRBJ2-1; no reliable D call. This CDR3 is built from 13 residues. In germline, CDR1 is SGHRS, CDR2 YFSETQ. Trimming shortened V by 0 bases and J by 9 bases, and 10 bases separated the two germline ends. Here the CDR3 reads CASSLGVVVEQFF. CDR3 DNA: TGCGCCAGCAGCTTGGGAGTTGTAGTTGAGCAGTTCTTC.

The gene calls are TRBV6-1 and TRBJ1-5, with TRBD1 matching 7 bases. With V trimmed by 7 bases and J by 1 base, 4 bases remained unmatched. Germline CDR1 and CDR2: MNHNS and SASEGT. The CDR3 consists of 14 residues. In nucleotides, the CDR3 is TGTGCCAGCAACCCGACAGGGAGCAATCAGCCCCAGCATTTT. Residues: CASNPTGSNQPQHF.

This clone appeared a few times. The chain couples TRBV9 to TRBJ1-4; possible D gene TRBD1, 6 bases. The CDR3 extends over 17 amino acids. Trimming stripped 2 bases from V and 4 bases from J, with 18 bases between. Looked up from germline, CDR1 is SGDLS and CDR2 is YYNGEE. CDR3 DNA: TGTGCCAGCAGCGTCACCTCAGGACAGCAGGATAATGAAAAACTGTTTTTT. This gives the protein CASSVTSGQQDNEKLFF.

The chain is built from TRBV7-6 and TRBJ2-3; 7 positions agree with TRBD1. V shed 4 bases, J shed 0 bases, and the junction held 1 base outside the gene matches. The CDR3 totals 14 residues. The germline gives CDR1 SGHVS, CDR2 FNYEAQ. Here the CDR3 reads CASSWGQSTDTQYF. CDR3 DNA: TGTGCCAGCAGCTGGGGACAGAGCACAGATACGCAGTATTTT.

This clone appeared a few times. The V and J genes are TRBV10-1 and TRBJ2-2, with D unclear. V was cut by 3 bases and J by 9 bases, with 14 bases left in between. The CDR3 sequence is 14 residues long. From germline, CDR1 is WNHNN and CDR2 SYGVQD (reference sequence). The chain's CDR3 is CASSDPSRPRELFF. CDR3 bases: TGCGCCAGCAGTGACCCCTCACGACCTAGGGAGCTGTTTTTT.

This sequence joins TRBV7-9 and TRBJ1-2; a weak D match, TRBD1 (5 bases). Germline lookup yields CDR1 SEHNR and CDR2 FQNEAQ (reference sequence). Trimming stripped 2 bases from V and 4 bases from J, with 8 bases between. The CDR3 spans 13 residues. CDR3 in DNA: TGTGCCAGCAGCTTATCAGGGTCCTATGGCTACACCTTC. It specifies CASSLSGSYGYTF. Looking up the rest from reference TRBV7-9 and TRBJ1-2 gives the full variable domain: DTGVSQNPRHKITKRGQNVTFRCDPISEHNRLYWYRQTLGQGPEFLTYFQNEAQLEKSRLLSDRFSAERPKGSFSTLEIQRTEQGDSAMYLCASSLSGSYGYTFGSGTRLTVV.

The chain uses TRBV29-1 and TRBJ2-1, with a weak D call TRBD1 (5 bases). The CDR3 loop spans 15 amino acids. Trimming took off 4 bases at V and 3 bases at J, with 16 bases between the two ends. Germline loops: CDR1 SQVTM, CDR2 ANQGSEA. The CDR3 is CSVAPGWGGYNEQFF. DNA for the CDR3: TGCAGCGTTGCCCCCGGGTGGGGCGGCTACAATGAGCAGTTCTTC.

The CDR3 nucleotides are TGTGCCAGCAGCTTAGAGGGGGTGGCAGATACGCAGTATTTT. Protein: CASSLEGVADTQYF. This chain uses TRBV7-9 with TRBJ2-3; TRBD1 might be the D (6 bases). V dropped 1 base and J dropped 4 bases, with 9 bases sitting between them. From germline, CDR1 is SEHNR and CDR2 FQNEAQ (reference sequence). CDR3 length: 14 residues.

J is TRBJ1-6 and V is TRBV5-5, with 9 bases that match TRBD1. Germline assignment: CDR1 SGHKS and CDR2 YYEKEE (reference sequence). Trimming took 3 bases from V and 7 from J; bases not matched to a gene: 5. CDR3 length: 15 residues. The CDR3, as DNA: TGTGCCAGCAGCTCGGCGGGACAGGGAAATTCACCCCTCCACTTT. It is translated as CASSSAGQGNSPLHF.

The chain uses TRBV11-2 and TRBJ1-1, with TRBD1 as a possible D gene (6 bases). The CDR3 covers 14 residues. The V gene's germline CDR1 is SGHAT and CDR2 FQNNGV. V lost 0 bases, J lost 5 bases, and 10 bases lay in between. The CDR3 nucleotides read TGTGCCAGCAGCTTAGATCCAGGGACAACTGAAGCTTTCTTT. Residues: CASSLDPGTTEAFF.

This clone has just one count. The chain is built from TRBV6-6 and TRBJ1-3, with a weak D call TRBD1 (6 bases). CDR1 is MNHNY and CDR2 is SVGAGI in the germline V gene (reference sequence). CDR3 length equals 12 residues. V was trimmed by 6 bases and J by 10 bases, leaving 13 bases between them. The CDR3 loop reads CASRTGTTTIYF. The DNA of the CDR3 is TGTGCCAGCAGAACAGGGACCACGACCATATATTTT.